This TCR beta chain is drawn from a study of sequential checkpoint blockade in melanoma. The table came from immunoSEQ multiplex PCR; TCRdb's copy has only in-frame clones and leaves some out. Among tens of thousands of clones, roughly 32% were seen once, and the ten largest hold about 1.6%. Whole-study results and caveats: Pretreatment TIL clonality tracked with response in the nivolumab-first arm. About 30 times likelier clinical benefit followed increased tumor T-cell fraction and clonality.

About this clone: Its matching antigen is unknown.

CDR3 length equals 16 residues. Trimming left V 5 bases short and J 4 bases short, with 18 bases between. Germline V lookup: CDR1 MNHGY, CDR2 SAAAGT. Treatment specified: randomized to nivolumab then ipilimumab (arm A) or the reverse (arm B). The rearrangement joins TRBV6-8 to TRBJ2-1; D perhaps matches TRBD1 (5 bases). The sequence came from a human donor with melanoma. This specimen was tumor tissue (inferred from file names), taken from a patient given nivolumab and ipilimumab in sequence. The CDR3 bases are TGTGCCAGCAGTGAGTGGCAAGGGGTTTCATACAATGAGCAGTTCTTC. Translating it yields CASSEWQGVSYNEQFF.